The present TCR beta chain was sequenced within a study of cytomegalovirus exposure and HLA in healthy donors. Across the whole study: A prior analysis found 117 million unique TCR beta sequences from 170 million or so T cells. Of fewer than 450 genotyped donors, approximately 80% clustered with self-reported Caucasian donors.

Details on this clone: Its antigen is as yet unknown.

It was with 60 Vbeta and 13 Jbeta primers that the PCR ran. The data were produced by immunoSEQ multiplex PCR, yet TCRdb's version contains in-frame clones alone and is incomplete. The table has about 180,000 clones, about 80% seen once. Study-level results: Prior analysis indicated that the majority of TCR beta V segments exhibited productivity approximately 87% or approximately 30% of the time. A later analysis associated roughly 15,000 TCR beta sequences with HLA alleles at a 0.05 false discovery rate.

CDR3 length equals 13 residues. V was cut by 4 bases and J by 2 bases, with 6 bases left in between. Per germline, CDR1 SGHNT and CDR2 YENEEA. The material sequenced was PBMCs. The chain carries TRBV11-3 and TRBJ1-3; D gene uncertain. The sequence was collected from a man in his 60s in good health and CMV-seronegative. CDR3 sequence: CASSSTAGNTIYF. CDR3 in DNA: TGTGCCAGCAGCTCCACAGCTGGAAACACCATATATTTT. Supplemented by reference TRBV11-3 and TRBJ1-3, the full variable domain reads EAGVVQSPRYKIIEKKQPVAFWCNPISGHNTLYWYLQNLGQGPELLIRYENEEAVDDSQLPKDRFSAERLKGVDSTLKIQPAELGDSAVYLCASSSTAGNTIYFGEGSWLTVV.